Detailed here is one T cell receptor (beta chain). Its antigen is unidentified. This table comes from immunoSEQ multiplex PCR, and its TCRdb copy is limited to in-frame clones, with some not included. The data show some 6,700 clones, approximately 78% seen once. This sample is drawn from a study of regulatory and conventional T cells in RAG deficiency. General study results and limits: Omenn patients showed >75% Treg-Tconv overlap and shorter CDR3 lengths. Other subsets showed 8.5 to 10-fold reductions, but Treg unique TCR beta sequences fell roughly 97-fold in these patients. Shannon entropy was markedly lower and Simpson indices higher in RAG-deficient patients than control T-cell subsets.

Germline V lookup: CDR1 SEHNR, CDR2 FQNEAQ (reference sequence). Trimming removed 4 bases from V and 0 bases from J, with 18 bases in between. The CDR3 has 18 amino acids. This same sample was also taken into another study, of regulatory T cells. That source adds: Amplification used 52 TRBV primers and 13 TRBJ primers.

The chain has TRBV7-9 and TRBJ2-2; D is perhaps TRBD1 or TRBD2 (5 bases each). The sequenced sample consisted of CD8+ T cells sorted from blood. The clonotype was recovered from a human donor in good health. The CDR3 protein is CASSSQPGTETNTGELFF. CDR3 DNA sequence: TGTGCCAGCAGCTCGCAGCCCGGGACGGAGACGAACACCGGGGAGCTGTTTTTT.